The 13 T cell receptor beta chains in this list originate from one sample, sequenced in a study of human T cells and chemical hapten exposure. The sample's time point: pre-sensitization, week 0. Treatment indicated: therapeutic diphenylcyclopropenone sensitization with weekly scalp DPC. TCRdb fed the RACE reads into MiXCR, producing one record per CDR3 protein. The sample gives 250,000 to 300,000 distinct CDR3 sequences, roughly 7.7% of which show up once; 0.9% to 1.5% is in the top ten. This specimen was whole blood, taken in connection with sensitization to the hapten diphenylcyclopropenone (DPC). Receptors were obtained from a man younger than 35 with alopecia areata. Some clones in this sample may be carry-over from other donors' samples.

The chain joins TRBV5-6 to TRBJ2-7; D may be TRBD1 or TRBD2 (6 bases each). The CDR3 is 14 amino acids. The V end lost 3 bases, the J end lost 3 bases, and 13 bases lay between the germline ends. Germline V lookup: CDR1 SGHDT, CDR2 YYEEEE. CDR3 coding DNA: TGTGCCAGCAGCTGGAGGGGGATTTTCTACGAGCAGTACGTC. It translates to CASSWRGIFYEQYV.

The J gene is TRBJ1-1, the V gene TRBV6-2 or TRBV6-3; no firm D call. V shed 7 bases and J shed 5 bases, with 20 bases lying between them. This CDR3 spans 15 amino acids. Germline CDR1 MNHEY, CDR2 SVGEGT. The CDR3 coding sequence is TGTGCCAGCATCGCGTCGGCGTCATGGTTAACTGAAGCTTTCTTT. As protein: CASIASASWLTEAFF.

This clonotype was counted between two and nine times. The V gene is TRBV7-2, the J gene TRBJ1-5; D might be TRBD1 (5 bases). Germline loops: CDR1 SGHTA, CDR2 FQGNSA. V was trimmed by 5 bases and J by 7 bases, leaving 18 bases between them. The CDR3 loop spans 15 amino acids. In DNA form, the CDR3 reads TGTGCCAGCAGCACGCAGGGAGCCCTGGGCCAGCCCCAGCATTTT. Translation gives CASSTQGALGQPQHF. Variable domain in full (rest from reference TRBV7-2 and TRBJ1-5): GAGVSQSPSNKVTEKGKDVELRCDPISGHTALYWYRQSLGQGLEFLIYFQGNSAPDKSGLPSDRFSAERTGGSVSTLTIQRTQQEDSAVYLCASSTQGALGQPQHFGDGTRLSIL.

This clonotype was seen ten or more times. V is TRBV2 and J is TRBJ2-3, with D possibly TRBD2 on 7 matching bases. Trimming stripped 5 bases from V and 3 bases from J, with 21 bases between. Germline CDR1 reads SNHLY; CDR2 reads FYNNEI. The CDR3 extends over 17 amino acids. The CDR3 here is CASSISWGGPPTDTQYF. The DNA for the CDR3 is TGTGCCAGCAGTATTTCGTGGGGGGGGCCGCCAACAGATACGCAGTATTTT.

This clonotype showed up many times. The genes are TRBV20-1 and TRBJ2-1; 9 nucleotides agree with TRBD1. The CDR3 is 14 residues long. Germline V gene sequence: CDR1 DFQATT, CDR2 SNEGSKA (reference sequence). V lost 1 base to trimming and J lost 9 bases; unmatched junction nucleotides: 7. The chain's CDR3 is CSARAPTGGGEQFF. The CDR3 DNA reads as TGCAGTGCTAGAGCACCAACAGGGGGCGGTGAGCAGTTCTTC.

As DNA, the CDR3 is TGCAGTGCTAGACAGGGATACGGCTACACCTTC. As protein: CSARQGYGYTF. The chain recombines TRBV20-1 with TRBJ1-2; TRBD1 might be the D (5 bases). Germline lookup yields CDR1 DFQATT and CDR2 SNEGSKA (reference sequence). The V end was cut by 2 bases, the J end by 8 bases, with 9 bases between. The CDR3 is 11 amino acids.

The J gene is TRBJ2-3, the V gene TRBV11-2; D is unclear. This CDR3 is 13 amino acids long. Germline V CDR1 and CDR2: SGHAT, FQNNGV. The V end was cut by 0 bases, the J end by 10 bases, with 11 bases between. In nucleotides, the CDR3 is TGTGCCAGCAGCTTAGATGTCGAGCTCCCGCAGTATTTT. Its protein product is CASSLDVELPQYF.

Here the CDR3 DNA reads TGTGCCAGCTGTGAACAGGAACCGAGGGATGAGCAGTTCTTC. This sequence encodes CASCEQEPRDEQFF. J is TRBJ2-1 and V is TRBV6-2 or TRBV6-3; D is possibly TRBD1 or TRBD2 (5 bases each). Looked up from germline, CDR1 is MNHEY and CDR2 is SVGEGT. The CDR3 has 14 amino acids. V was trimmed by 8 bases and J by 8 bases, leaving 19 bases between them.

The gene calls are TRBV5-4 and TRBJ2-7; D gene ambiguous. Trimming shortened V by 4 bases and J by 1 base, and 9 bases separated the two germline ends. Germline CDR1 is SGHNT and CDR2 is YYREEE (reference sequence). CDR3 length equals 13 residues. This CDR3 is CASSPQSSYEQYF. The DNA for the CDR3 is TGTGCCAGCAGCCCTCAGAGTTCCTACGAGCAGTACTTC. Combining the CDR3 with reference TRBV5-4 and TRBJ2-7 gives the whole variable domain ETGVTQSPTHLIKTRGQQVTLRCSSQSGHNTVSWYQQALGQGPQFIFQYYREEENGRGNFPPRFSGLQFPNYSSELNVNALELDDSALYLCASSPQSSYEQYFGPGTRLTVT.

The V and J genes are TRBV6-6 and TRBJ1-2; D is undetermined. The CDR3 spans 14 residues. Germline lookup yields CDR1 MNHNY and CDR2 SVGAGI (reference sequence). The V gene lost 0 bases and the J gene lost 0 bases, with 5 bases spanning the gap. Written as DNA, the CDR3 is TGTGCCAGCAGTTACTCTGAGACTAACTATGGCTACACCTTC. Translation: CASSYSETNYGYTF.

V gene TRBV6-5 combines with J gene TRBJ1-6; 9 positions agree with TRBD1. Germline CDR1 is MNHEY and CDR2 is SVGAGI. Germline trimming cut 2 bases from V and 7 bases from J; bases unmatched to any gene: 3. This CDR3 spans 15 amino acids. The CDR3 coding sequence is TGTGCCAGCAGTTACGGGACAGGGAGAAATTCACCCCTCCACTTT. This encodes CASSYGTGRNSPLHF.

In its sample, this clonotype was seen many times. V usage is TRBV20-1 and J usage is TRBJ2-7; D remains ambiguous. This CDR3 has 14 amino acids. Between the trimmed V and J ends, which lost 1 base and 0 bases, there was a span of 10 bases. From germline, CDR1 is DFQATT and CDR2 SNEGSKA (reference sequence). The CDR3 here is CSARVSVSSYEQYF. In nucleotides, the CDR3 is TGCAGTGCTAGAGTTTCGGTCAGCTCCTACGAGCAGTACTTC.

The rearrangement uses TRBV7-8 and TRBJ2-1; a possible D gene is TRBD2 (5 bases). CDR3 length equals 15 residues. Between the trimmed V and J ends, which lost 5 bases and 7 bases, there was a span of 18 bases. In germline, CDR1 is SGHVS, CDR2 FQNEAQ. The CDR3 loop is CASSPIGRGKNEQFF. Written as DNA, the CDR3 is TGTGCCAGCAGCCCAATAGGGAGAGGGAAGAATGAGCAGTTCTTC.